The 23 T cell receptor beta chains in this list originate from one sample, sequenced in a study of shared clonotypes between healthy human individuals. Repertoires were generated with immunoSEQ multiplex PCR, while TCRdb's copy carries only in-frame clones and drops some. The data contain around 2,000,000 clones, just over 90% of them seen just once; the ten biggest clones take up about 1.5%. Terminally differentiated effector memory CD45RA+ cells were left out of the naive CD8 fraction, which was CD45RO-negative and positively selected for CCR7. The sequenced sample consisted of naive CD8+ T cells from PBMCs. All receptors derive from a man in his late teens or twenties in good health. Some clones in this sample may be carry-over from other donors' samples.

V and J are TRBV7-2 and TRBJ2-7, with TRBD2 as a possible D gene (6 bases). Germline V gives CDR1 SGHTA, CDR2 FQGNSA. CDR3 length: 12 amino acids. The V and J ends lost 5 bases and 6 bases respectively, with 11 bases between them. Here the CDR3 DNA reads TGTGCCAGCAGCGGAGGGCCGTCCGAGCAGTACTTC. This encodes CASSGGPSEQYF.

The V gene is TRBV6-6, the J gene TRBJ2-5; a weak D match, TRBD1 (6 bases). Germline V gene lookup returns CDR1 MNHNY and CDR2 SVGAGI (reference sequence). Trimming left V 7 bases short and J 5 bases short, with 20 bases between. CDR3 length: 15 residues. Here the CDR3 DNA reads TGTGCCAGCACCCAACCCACAGACCAGGGGGAGACCCAGTACTTC. It is translated as CASTQPTDQGETQYF.

V usage is TRBV9 and J usage is TRBJ2-1, with 7 bases matching TRBD2. The CDR3 spans 15 residues. Per the germline V gene, CDR1 is SGDLS and CDR2 is YYNGEE. With 4 bases clipped from V and 7 bases from J, the junction kept 11 bases outside the gene matches. CDR3: CASSPGTTPRNEQFF. The CDR3 region has the DNA TGTGCCAGCAGCCCCGGGACTACCCCTAGGAATGAGCAGTTCTTC.

This clone occurred a few times. For the CDR3, the DNA is TGTGCCAGCAGTGGACAGTGGAATCAGCCCCAGCATTTT. This gives the protein CASSGQWNQPQHF. The rearrangement uses TRBV2 and TRBJ1-5; weak D call: TRBD1 (5 bases). V lost 4 bases and J 4 bases, leaving 8 bases between the germline ends. Looked up from germline, CDR1 is SNHLY and CDR2 is FYNNEI. The CDR3 extends over 13 amino acids. The entire variable domain, with the rest obtained from reference TRBV2 and TRBJ1-5, is as follows: EPEVTQTPSHQVTQMGQEVILRCVPISNHLYFYWYRQILGQKVEFLVSFYNNEISEKSEIFDDQFSVERPDGSNFTLKIRSTKLEDSAMYFCASSGQWNQPQHFGDGTRLSIL.

V and J are TRBV30 and TRBJ2-7; D ambiguous. V was pared by 0 bases and J by 2 bases, with 14 bases between. Germline V gene lookup returns CDR1 GTSNPN and CDR2 SVGIG (reference sequence). CDR3 length: 15 amino acids. CDR3 loop: CAWSVLRRPTYEQYF. CDR3 DNA: TGTGCCTGGAGTGTACTCCGCCGACCCACCTACGAGCAGTACTTC. The full variable domain, its missing parts supplied by reference TRBV30 and TRBJ2-7, is SQTIHQWPATLVQPVGSPLSLECTVEGTSNPNLYWYRQAAGRGLQLLFYSVGIGQISSEVPQNLSASRPQDRQFILSSKKLLLSDSGFYLCAWSVLRRPTYEQYFGPGTRLTVT.

A remark on this clone: The same CDR3 arises from other DNA sequences in this sample as well. The rearrangement links TRBV7-9 to TRBJ1-5; 8 positions agree with TRBD1. V trimming: 2 bases; J trimming: 6 bases; junction bases outside the gene matches: 3. The germline V gene encodes CDR1 SEHNR and CDR2 FQNEAQ (reference sequence). CDR3 length: 14 amino acids. The CDR3 DNA sequence: TGTGCCAGCAGCTTACAGGGGGCGAGTCAGCCCCAGCATTTT. Encoded protein: CASSLQGASQPQHF.

The chain has TRBV10-1 and TRBJ2-7, with 11 bases matching TRBD2. Germline-derived CDR1 and CDR2 are WNHNN and SYGVQD (reference sequence). Germline trimming cut 2 bases from V and 6 bases from J; bases unmatched to any gene: 3. The CDR3 runs 14 residues. This CDR3 reads CASSEGTSGSEQYF. Here the CDR3 DNA reads TGCGCCAGCAGTGAGGGGACTAGCGGTAGCGAGCAGTACTTC.

The chain employs TRBV10-3 and TRBJ2-7; 7 positions match TRBD2. The CDR3 loop spans 14 amino acids. V lost 3 bases and J lost 2; bases outside the gene matches: 4. Germline CDR1 and CDR2: ENHRY and SYGVKD. Here the CDR3 DNA reads TGTGCCATCAGTGACCCCGGGACTACCTACGAGCAGTACTTC. Its protein is CAISDPGTTYEQYF.

This clone was counted only a few times. V usage is TRBV20-1 and J usage is TRBJ1-1; 7 bases are shared with TRBD1. Germline loops: CDR1 DFQATT, CDR2 SNEGSKA (reference sequence). CDR3 length equals 11 residues. V shed 6 bases, J shed 5 bases, and the junction held 3 bases outside the gene matches. DNA of the CDR3: TGCAGTGCAAACAGGGGTACTGAAGCTTTCTTT. Translating gives CSANRGTEAFF.

The chain links TRBV19 to TRBJ1-1; TRBD1 is a possible D gene (6 bases). CDR1 LNHDA and CDR2 SQIVND come from the germline V gene (reference sequence). Trimming cost V 9 bases and J 0 bases, with 11 bases left between them. CDR3 length: 13 amino acids. The CDR3 is CASEDRLNTEAFF. The DNA for the CDR3 is TGTGCCAGCGAAGACAGGCTGAACACTGAAGCTTTCTTT. Combining the CDR3 with reference TRBV19 and TRBJ1-1 gives the whole variable domain DGGITQSPKYLFRKEGQNVTLSCEQNLNHDAMYWYRQDPGQGLRLIYYSQIVNDFQKGDIAEGYSVSREKKESFPLTVTSAQKNPTAFYLCASEDRLNTEAFFGQGTRLTVV.

This clone was recorded once. The genes are TRBV2 and TRBJ2-7; 9 positions agree with TRBD1. This CDR3 has 15 residues. The V gene's germline CDR1 is SNHLY and CDR2 FYNNEI. Trimming cost V 6 bases and J 0 bases; bases outside gene matches: 6. The CDR3 loop is CASRGTGRASYEQYF. The CDR3 coding sequence is TGTGCCAGCAGGGGGACAGGGAGGGCCTCCTACGAGCAGTACTTC.

This rearrangement joins TRBV27 to TRBJ2-7; 9 bases align to TRBD1. The germline V gene has CDR1 MNHEY and CDR2 SMNVEV (reference sequence). The CDR3 has 16 amino acids. The J segment lost 0 bases and the V segment lost 3 bases, leaving 6 bases of the junction unmatched. As DNA, the CDR3 is TGTGCCAGCAGTTTTGGGACAGGGAAGTACTCCTACGAGCAGTACTTC. Translation gives CASSFGTGKYSYEQYF.

This clone showed up just once. The CDR3 sequence: CASNEGPGSYGYTF. The DNA of the CDR3 is TGTGCCAGCAATGAGGGCCCCGGCAGCTATGGCTACACCTTC. This chain links TRBV6-1 with TRBJ1-2; unclear D gene. From germline, CDR1 is MNHNS and CDR2 SASEGT. The length of the CDR3 is 14 residues. V was clipped by 7 bases and J by 4 bases, with 16 bases between them.

The chain combines TRBV27 with TRBJ2-1, with TRBD2 matching over 7 bases. The CDR3 runs to 17 residues. J was trimmed by 7 bases and V by 2 bases; bases with no gene match: 14. CDR1 is MNHEY and CDR2 is SMNVEV in the germline V gene (reference sequence). Written as DNA, the CDR3 is TGTGCCAGCAGTTTAGGGGGGTGGGACTACCGGGGAAATGAGCAGTTCTTC. Protein sequence: CASSLGGWDYRGNEQFF.

This clone was seen just once. The V and J genes are TRBV4-2 and TRBJ1-2; D may be TRBD1 (6 bases). V was pared by 3 bases and J by 1 base, with 12 bases between. The CDR3 sequence is 15 residues long. Germline V CDR1 and CDR2: LGHNA, YNFKEQ. The DNA for the CDR3 is TGTGCCAGCAGCCATGAAGACAGGAGTAACTATGGCTACACCTTC. This gives the protein CASSHEDRSNYGYTF.

The chain uses TRBV14 and TRBJ2-7, with D maybe TRBD2 (6 bases). From germline, CDR1 is SGHDN and CDR2 FVKESK. V dropped 1 base and J dropped 7 bases, with 20 bases sitting between them. The CDR3 has 16 residues. The CDR3 reads CASSQGFGRGPGEQYF. CDR3 nucleotides: TGTGCCAGCAGCCAAGGATTCGGGAGAGGGCCGGGGGAGCAGTACTTC.

This rearrangement joins TRBV15 to TRBJ2-1; TRBD2 matches 8 bases. Per germline, CDR1 LNHNV and CDR2 YYDKDF (reference sequence). The CDR3 has 15 residues. Losses at the gene ends were 4 bases for V and 8 bases for J; bases not matched to a gene: 10. The CDR3 coding sequence is TGTGCCACCAGCATGTCCAGCGGGAGCGTCCATGAGCAGTTCTTC. Translated, it gives CATSMSSGSVHEQFF.

Of note for this clone: At one of its ends the junction is not consistent with the germline gene, which may arise from a read error. The chain uses TRBV28 and TRBJ1-2, with 8 bases matching TRBD1. The length of the CDR3 is 15 residues. Germline CDR1 is MDHEN and CDR2 is SYDVKM. CDR3 amino acids: CASSLWQGAYYGYTF. In DNA form, the CDR3 reads TGTGCCAGCAGTCTATGGCAGGGGGCCTACTATGGCTACACCTTC.

This chain joins TRBV4-1 and TRBJ2-1; 7 nucleotides line up with TRBD1. The CDR3 runs to 17 residues. Unmatched junction bases numbered 8, after V lost 0 bases and J lost 3 bases. Looked up from germline, CDR1 is MGHRA and CDR2 is YSYEKL. The chain's CDR3 is CASSQERGQGFYNEQFF. The DNA of the CDR3 is TGCGCCAGCAGCCAAGAGAGGGGGCAGGGGTTCTACAATGAGCAGTTCTTC.

In nucleotides, the CDR3 is TGTGCCAGCAGCGTAGCCCCGGGAATAGAAGAGACCCAGTACTTC. Translation gives CASSVAPGIEETQYF. The J gene is TRBJ2-5, the V gene TRBV9; D possibly corresponds to TRBD2 (5 bases). The germline V and J ends were trimmed by 0 bases and 3 bases, with 12 bases remaining between them. The CDR3 covers 15 residues. Germline V lookup: CDR1 SGDLS, CDR2 YYNGEE.

The rearrangement uses TRBV7-6 and TRBJ2-7; no definite D call. Trimming took 3 bases from V and 4 from J, leaving 7 bases between them. This CDR3 is built from 12 residues. Germline V gives CDR1 SGHVS, CDR2 FNYEAQ. The chain's CDR3 is CASSLREYEQYF. The CDR3 DNA reads TGTGCCAGCAGCTTGCGTGAATACGAGCAGTACTTC.

This sequence joins TRBV19 and TRBJ1-5; D gene unclear. CDR3 length: 18 residues. Between the trimmed V and J ends, which lost 7 bases and 0 bases, there was a span of 22 bases. Per the germline V gene, CDR1 is LNHDA and CDR2 is SQIVND (reference sequence). The CDR3 bases are TGTGCCAGTATCCCTTGGGCGGACGGAACACTTAGCAATCAGCCCCAGCATTTT. This gives the protein CASIPWADGTLSNQPQHF.

CDR3: CASSPWDRGVDEQFF. CDR3 DNA sequence: TGTGCCAGTAGTCCGTGGGACAGGGGTGTGGATGAGCAGTTCTTC. The genes are TRBV19 and TRBJ2-1, with 10 bases lining up with TRBD1. Germline V gene sequence: CDR1 LNHDA, CDR2 SQIVND (reference sequence). The CDR3 covers 15 residues. The trim removed 5 bases at V and 8 bases at J, leaving 9 bases unmatched.